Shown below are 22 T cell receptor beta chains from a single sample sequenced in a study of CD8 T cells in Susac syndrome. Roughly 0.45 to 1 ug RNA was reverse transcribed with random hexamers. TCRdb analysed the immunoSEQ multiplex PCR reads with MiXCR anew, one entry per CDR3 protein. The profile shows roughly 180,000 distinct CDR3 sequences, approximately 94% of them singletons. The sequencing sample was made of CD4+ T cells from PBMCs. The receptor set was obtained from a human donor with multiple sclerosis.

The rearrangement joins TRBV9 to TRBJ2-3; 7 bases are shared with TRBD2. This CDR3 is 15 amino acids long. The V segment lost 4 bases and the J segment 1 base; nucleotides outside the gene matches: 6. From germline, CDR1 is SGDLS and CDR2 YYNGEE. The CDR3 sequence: CASSLRGDGTDTQYF. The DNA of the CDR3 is TGTGCCAGCAGCCTTCGGGGGGATGGCACAGATACGCAGTATTTT.

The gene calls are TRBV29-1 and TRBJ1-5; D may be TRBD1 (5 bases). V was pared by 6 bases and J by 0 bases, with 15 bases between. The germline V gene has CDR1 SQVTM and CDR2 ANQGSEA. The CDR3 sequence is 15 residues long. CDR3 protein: CSVQEHNYSNQPQHF. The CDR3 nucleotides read TGCAGCGTACAGGAGCACAACTATAGCAATCAGCCCCAGCATTTT.

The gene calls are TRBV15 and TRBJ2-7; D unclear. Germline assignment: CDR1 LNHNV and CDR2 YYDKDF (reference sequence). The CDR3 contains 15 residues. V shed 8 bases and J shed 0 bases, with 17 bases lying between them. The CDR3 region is CATSLHQQASYEQYF. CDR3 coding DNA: TGTGCCACCTCCCTCCATCAGCAGGCCTCCTACGAGCAGTACTTC.

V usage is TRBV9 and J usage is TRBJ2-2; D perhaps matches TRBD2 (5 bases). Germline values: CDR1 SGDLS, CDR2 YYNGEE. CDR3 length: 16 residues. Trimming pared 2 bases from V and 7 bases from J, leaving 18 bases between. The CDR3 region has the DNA TGTGCCAGCAGCGTCAACCCGGACTTAAGGAACGGGGAGCTGTTTTTT. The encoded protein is CASSVNPDLRNGELFF.

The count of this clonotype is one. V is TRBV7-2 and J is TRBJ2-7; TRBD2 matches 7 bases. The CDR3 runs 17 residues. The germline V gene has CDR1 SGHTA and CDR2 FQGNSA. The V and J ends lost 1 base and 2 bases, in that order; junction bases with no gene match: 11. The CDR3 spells CASSLVRASGRAYEQYF. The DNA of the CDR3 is TGTGCCAGCAGCTTAGTCCGGGCTAGCGGTAGGGCCTACGAGCAGTACTTC.

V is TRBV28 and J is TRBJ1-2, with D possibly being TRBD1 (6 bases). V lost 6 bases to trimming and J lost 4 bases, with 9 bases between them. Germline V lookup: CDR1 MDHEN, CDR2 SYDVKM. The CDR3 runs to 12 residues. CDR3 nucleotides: TGTGCCAGCAGGTCAGGGGTCTATGGCTACACCTTC. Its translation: CASRSGVYGYTF.

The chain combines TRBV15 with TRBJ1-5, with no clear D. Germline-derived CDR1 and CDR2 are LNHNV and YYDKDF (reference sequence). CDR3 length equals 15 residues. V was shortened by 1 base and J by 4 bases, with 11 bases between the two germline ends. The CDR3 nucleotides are TGTGCCACCAGCAGAGGGGCCAGAAATAATCAGCCCCAGCATTTT. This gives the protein CATSRGARNNQPQHF. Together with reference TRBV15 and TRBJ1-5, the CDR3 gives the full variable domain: DAMVIQNPRYQVTQFGKPVTLSCSQTLNHNVMYWYQQKSSQAPKLLFHYYDKDFNNEADTPDNFQSRRPNTSFCFLDIRSPGLGDTAMYLCATSRGARNNQPQHFGDGTRLSIL.

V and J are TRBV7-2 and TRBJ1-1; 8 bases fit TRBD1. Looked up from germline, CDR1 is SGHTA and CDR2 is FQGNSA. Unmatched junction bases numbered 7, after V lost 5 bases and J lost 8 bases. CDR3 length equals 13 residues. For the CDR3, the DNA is TGTGCCAGCAGCCAGAGACAGGGGATAGAAGCTTTCTTT. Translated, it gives CASSQRQGIEAFF.

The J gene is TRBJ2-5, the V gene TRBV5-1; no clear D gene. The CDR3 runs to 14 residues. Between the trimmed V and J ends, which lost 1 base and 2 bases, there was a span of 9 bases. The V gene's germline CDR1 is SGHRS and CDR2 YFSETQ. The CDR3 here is CASSLTSTQETQYF. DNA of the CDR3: TGCGCCAGCAGCTTGACCTCCACACAAGAGACCCAGTACTTC.

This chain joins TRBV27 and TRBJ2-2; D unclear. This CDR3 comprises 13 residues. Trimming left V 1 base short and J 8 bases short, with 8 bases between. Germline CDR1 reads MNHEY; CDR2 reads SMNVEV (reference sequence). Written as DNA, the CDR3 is TGTGCCAGCAGTTTATTTTGGGCGGGGGAGCTGTTTTTT. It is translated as CASSLFWAGELFF.

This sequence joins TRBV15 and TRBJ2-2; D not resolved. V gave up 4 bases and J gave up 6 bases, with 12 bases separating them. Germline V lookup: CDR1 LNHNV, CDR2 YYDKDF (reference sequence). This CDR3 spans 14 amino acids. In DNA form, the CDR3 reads TGTGCCACCAGCATTTTCTTAATATCCGGGGAGCTGTTTTTT. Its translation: CATSIFLISGELFF.

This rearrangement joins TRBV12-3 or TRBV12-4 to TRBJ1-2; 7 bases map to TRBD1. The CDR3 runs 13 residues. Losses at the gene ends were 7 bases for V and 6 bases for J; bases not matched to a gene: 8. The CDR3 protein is CASTRTGSNGYTF. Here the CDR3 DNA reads TGTGCCAGCACCAGGACAGGTAGCAATGGCTACACCTTC.

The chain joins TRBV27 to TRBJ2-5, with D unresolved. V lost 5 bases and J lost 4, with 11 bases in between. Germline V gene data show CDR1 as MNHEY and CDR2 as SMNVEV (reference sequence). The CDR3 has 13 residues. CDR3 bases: TGTGCCAGCAGTCCATCCCACCGAGAGACCCAGTACTTC. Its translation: CASSPSHRETQYF.

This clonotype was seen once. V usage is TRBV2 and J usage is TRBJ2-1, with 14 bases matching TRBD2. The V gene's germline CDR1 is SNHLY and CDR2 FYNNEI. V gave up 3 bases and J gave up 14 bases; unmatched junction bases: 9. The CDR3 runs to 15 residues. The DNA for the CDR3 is TGTGCCAGCAGTGAGGGACTAGCGGGGGAGAGGACGAAGTTCTTC. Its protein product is CASSEGLAGERTKFF.

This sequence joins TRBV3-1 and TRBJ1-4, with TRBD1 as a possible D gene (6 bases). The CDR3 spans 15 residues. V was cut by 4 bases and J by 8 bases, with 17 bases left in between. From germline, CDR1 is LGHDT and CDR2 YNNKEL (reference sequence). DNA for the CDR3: TGTGCCAGCAGCCGGACGACAGGAGGGGAGGAAAAACTGTTTTTT. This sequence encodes CASSRTTGGEEKLFF.

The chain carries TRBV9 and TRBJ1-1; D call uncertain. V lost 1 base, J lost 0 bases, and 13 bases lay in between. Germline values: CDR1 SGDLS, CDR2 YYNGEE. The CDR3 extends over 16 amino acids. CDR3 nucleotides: TGTGCCAGCAGCGTATCGGGAGGTTCCCTGAACACTGAAGCTTTCTTT. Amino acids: CASSVSGGSLNTEAFF.

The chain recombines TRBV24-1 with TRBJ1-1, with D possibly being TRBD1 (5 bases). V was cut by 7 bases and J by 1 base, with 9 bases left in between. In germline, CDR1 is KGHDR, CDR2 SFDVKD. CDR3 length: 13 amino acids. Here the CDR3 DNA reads TGTGCCACCAGGGTGACAGAGAACACTGAAGCTTTCTTT. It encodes CATRVTENTEAFF.

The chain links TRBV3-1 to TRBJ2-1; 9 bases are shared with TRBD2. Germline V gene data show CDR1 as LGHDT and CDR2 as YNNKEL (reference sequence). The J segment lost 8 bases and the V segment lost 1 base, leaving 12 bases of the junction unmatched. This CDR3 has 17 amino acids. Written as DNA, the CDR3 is TGTGCCAGCAGCCAAGGGTCGGCGGGAGGGCCGATCCATGAGCAGTTCTTC. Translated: CASSQGSAGGPIHEQFF.

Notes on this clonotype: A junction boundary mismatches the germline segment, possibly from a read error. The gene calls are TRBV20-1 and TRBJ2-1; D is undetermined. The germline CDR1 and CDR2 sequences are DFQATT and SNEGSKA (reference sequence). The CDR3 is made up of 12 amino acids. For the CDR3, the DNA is TGCAGTGCTCCTAGGGTCCACAATGAGCAGTTTTTC. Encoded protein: CSAPRVHNEQFF.

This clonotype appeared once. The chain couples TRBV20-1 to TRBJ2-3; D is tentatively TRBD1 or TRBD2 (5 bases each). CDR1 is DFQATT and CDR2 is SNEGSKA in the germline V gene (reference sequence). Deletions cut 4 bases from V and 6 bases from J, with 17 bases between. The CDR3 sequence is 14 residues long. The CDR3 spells CSAMGPGVVDTQYF. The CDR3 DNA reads TGCAGTGCTATGGGACCGGGCGTGGTCGATACGCAGTATTTT.

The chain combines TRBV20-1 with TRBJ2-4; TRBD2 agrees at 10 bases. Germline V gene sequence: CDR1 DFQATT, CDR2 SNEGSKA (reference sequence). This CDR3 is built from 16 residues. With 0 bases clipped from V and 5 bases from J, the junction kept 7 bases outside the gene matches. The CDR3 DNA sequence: TGCAGTGCTAGAGATCAACTAGCGGGGTTGCAAAACATTCAGTACTTC. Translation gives CSARDQLAGLQNIQYF.

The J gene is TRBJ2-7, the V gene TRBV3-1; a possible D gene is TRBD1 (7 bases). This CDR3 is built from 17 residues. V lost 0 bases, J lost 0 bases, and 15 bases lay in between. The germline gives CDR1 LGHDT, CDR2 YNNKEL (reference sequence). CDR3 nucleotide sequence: TGTGCCAGCAGCCAAGATCAGGGGGGACTGAGCTCCTACGAGCAGTACTTC. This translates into CASSQDQGGLSSYEQYF.